This TCR beta chain stems from a study of PD-1 blockade in mismatch repair-deficient tumors. Background on the study: Patients had about a dozen mismatch repair-deficient cancer types and were previously treated and progressing.

The CDR3 has 15 amino acids. Germline CDR1 MNHEY, CDR2 SVGAGI. V lost 6 bases, J lost 2 bases, and 11 bases lay in between. The repertoire was sequenced with immunoSEQ multiplex PCR; TCRdb's copy has only in-frame clones and lacks some. This table holds about 79,000 clones, roughly 80% found once. All patients were mismatch repair deficient, assessed by either PCR or immunohistochemistry. This material consisted of peripheral blood, taken 44 weeks after starting pembrolizumab. V and J are TRBV6-5 and TRBJ2-6; TRBD1 is a possible D gene (6 bases). This sequence was found in an adult with mismatch repair-deficient cancer. The CDR3 here is CASSAAGAGANVLTF. The CDR3 bases are TGTGCCAGCAGCGCGGCAGGGGCTGGGGCCAACGTCCTGACTTTC.